These 32 T cell receptor beta chains were all obtained from the same sample, sequenced in a study of cytomegalovirus exposure and HLA in healthy donors. Using immunoSEQ multiplex PCR, the repertoire was profiled, and TCRdb retains in-frame clones only, with some absent. The sample holds 350,000 or so clones, roughly 88% seen once. The source material was PBMCs. Source of these receptors: a young woman in good health and CMV-seronegative.

The chain recombines TRBV5-1 with TRBJ2-5; 14 nucleotides match TRBD2. The germline V gene encodes CDR1 SGHRS and CDR2 YFSETQ. This CDR3 has 15 residues. V was clipped by 6 bases and J by 4 bases; unmatched bases: 5. The CDR3 DNA reads as TGCGCCAGCACCCGACTAGCGGGAGGGGGAGAGACCCAGTACTTC. It translates to CASTRLAGGGETQYF.

The rearrangement joins TRBV18 to TRBJ2-7; the match to TRBD2 covers 8 bases. Germline lookup yields CDR1 KGHSH and CDR2 LQKENI. J was trimmed by 7 bases and V by 2 bases; bases with no gene match: 7. The CDR3 has 14 amino acids. The CDR3 nucleotides read TGTGCCAGCTCACCATTCAGCGGGAGCGATGAGCAGTACTTC. Translation gives CASSPFSGSDEQYF.

A word on this clone: This specimen includes other DNA sequences encoding the same CDR3. The chain combines TRBV9 with TRBJ2-1, with TRBD2 matching over 9 bases. V trimming: 0 bases; J trimming: 5 bases; junction bases outside the gene matches: 3. Germline V gives CDR1 SGDLS, CDR2 YYNGEE. The CDR3 length is 15 residues. CDR3 residues: CASSVGLAGNNEQFF. As DNA, the CDR3 is TGTGCCAGCAGCGTAGGCCTAGCGGGAAACAATGAGCAGTTCTTC.

V is TRBV5-1 and J is TRBJ2-7; D possibly corresponds to TRBD2 (6 bases). The CDR3 extends over 16 amino acids. The ends were cut back, 0 bases at V and 3 bases at J, with 16 bases in the middle. Germline V gene sequence: CDR1 SGHRS, CDR2 YFSETQ. The CDR3 DNA follows: TGCGCCAGCAGCTTGGGGTCGGGGGTCCTCATCTACGAGCAGTACTTC. Its protein is CASSLGSGVLIYEQYF.

The rearrangement uses TRBV19 and TRBJ1-1; D gene ambiguous. Trimming removed 6 bases at V and 8 bases at J, with 25 bases between. The V gene's germline CDR1 is LNHDA and CDR2 SQIVND (reference sequence). This CDR3 is 16 amino acids long. This CDR3 reads CASSPPGVYGSVEAFF. The DNA for the CDR3 is TGTGCCAGTAGCCCCCCCGGGGTGTACGGGTCCGTGGAAGCTTTCTTT.

The chain carries TRBV4-3 and TRBJ2-1; the match to TRBD2 covers 10 bases. V was pared by 1 base and J by 4 bases, with 4 bases of the junction left unmatched. In germline, CDR1 is LGHNA, CDR2 YSLEER. This CDR3 region has 16 residues. CDR3 bases: TGCGCCAGCAGCCAAGTGACTAGCGGGTTATACAATGAGCAGTTCTTC. This sequence encodes CASSQVTSGLYNEQFF.

The chain links TRBV2 to TRBJ2-3; D uncertain. This CDR3 is 12 amino acids long. Germline lookup yields CDR1 SNHLY and CDR2 FYNNEI. V dropped 6 bases and J dropped 6 bases, with 10 bases sitting between them. CDR3 DNA sequence: TGTGCCAGCAGGGAGAAGCCGGATACGCAGTATTTT. Translating gives CASREKPDTQYF.

The V gene is TRBV7-9, the J gene TRBJ2-7, with D perhaps TRBD2 (6 bases). Trimming cost V 6 bases and J 10 bases, with 19 bases left between them. CDR3 length equals 13 residues. In germline, CDR1 is SEHNR, CDR2 FQNEAQ (reference sequence). The CDR3 nucleotides are TGTGCCAGCAGTCGGACTAAGGAGCGACAACAGTACTTC. This gives the protein CASSRTKERQQYF.

This rearrangement joins TRBV4-2 to TRBJ2-1, with D possibly TRBD2 on 6 matching bases. The germline V gene has CDR1 LGHNA and CDR2 YNFKEQ. Trimming took off 1 base at V and 4 bases at J, with 14 bases between the two ends. CDR3 length equals 16 residues. CDR3 in DNA: TGTGCCAGCAGCCAAGCGGCGACTAGAAATTACAATGAGCAGTTCTTC. Protein: CASSQAATRNYNEQFF.

This clone was observed a few times. V is TRBV6-5 and J is TRBJ2-1; 11 bases match TRBD2. CDR3 length equals 14 residues. After removal of 8 bases from V and 5 bases from J, the junction contained 5 bases not matched to a gene. Germline V gives CDR1 MNHEY, CDR2 SVGAGI. The CDR3 here is CASSGLAGNNEQFF. In DNA form, the CDR3 reads TGTGCCAGCTCAGGACTAGCGGGTAACAATGAGCAGTTCTTC.

The chain links TRBV4-1 to TRBJ2-7, with 10 bases aligning to TRBD1. This CDR3 comprises 16 residues. From germline, CDR1 is MGHRA and CDR2 YSYEKL. J lost 3 bases, V lost 1 base, and 6 bases had no gene match. The CDR3 protein is CASSQGPGQGHYEQYF. DNA for the CDR3: TGCGCCAGCAGCCAAGGTCCGGGACAGGGGCACTACGAGCAGTACTTC.

This clone occurred a few times. V gene TRBV27 combines with J gene TRBJ2-5; D perhaps matches TRBD1 (6 bases). V was shortened by 6 bases and J by 5 bases, with 16 bases between the two germline ends. Germline V gene data show CDR1 as MNHEY and CDR2 as SMNVEV (reference sequence). The CDR3 covers 14 residues. Here the CDR3 DNA reads TGTGCCAGCAGCCTGGACAGCCCGGGGGAGACCCAGTACTTC. This encodes CASSLDSPGETQYF.

The rearrangement uses TRBV6-6 and TRBJ1-5, with TRBD1 as a possible D gene (6 bases). The CDR3 sequence is 14 residues long. V was trimmed by 6 bases and J by 4 bases, leaving 13 bases between them. Germline CDR1 reads MNHNY; CDR2 reads SVGAGI (reference sequence). CDR3 loop: CASRPGQLNQPQHF. For the CDR3, the DNA is TGTGCCAGCAGACCCGGACAGTTAAATCAGCCCCAGCATTTT.

This chain links TRBV6-5 with TRBJ1-1, with 7 bases fitting TRBD1. Germline-derived CDR1 and CDR2 are MNHEY and SVGAGI. V dropped 6 bases and J dropped 1; count of bases not matched to a gene: 5. The CDR3 length is 14 residues. The DNA of the CDR3 is TGTGCCAGCAGCCAGCGGACAGGGAACACTGAAGCTTTCTTT. Translation gives CASSQRTGNTEAFF.

The chain recombines TRBV5-6 with TRBJ2-3, with 9 bases that match TRBD1. Germline trimming cut 5 bases from V and 4 bases from J; bases unmatched to any gene: 11. Germline-derived CDR1 and CDR2 are SGHDT and YYEEEE. The CDR3 is made up of 16 amino acids. The CDR3 sequence: CASSGGTGWFSDTQYF. The CDR3 DNA reads TGTGCCAGCAGTGGGGGGACAGGGTGGTTTTCAGATACGCAGTATTTT.

This rearrangement joins TRBV6-5 to TRBJ2-7; 11 bases are a match to TRBD2. V gave up 6 bases and J gave up 1 base; unmatched junction bases: 5. Germline V gene data show CDR1 as MNHEY and CDR2 as SVGAGI. The CDR3 has 15 residues. Written as DNA, the CDR3 is TGTGCCAGCAGACCCGGGACTAGCGGTTCCTACGAGCAGTACTTC. This gives the protein CASRPGTSGSYEQYF.

The genes are TRBV4-1 and TRBJ2-2; D is ambiguous. This CDR3 is built from 14 residues. Germline CDR1 MGHRA, CDR2 YSYEKL. The V end was cut by 4 bases, the J end by 5 bases, with 11 bases between. In DNA form, the CDR3 reads TGCGCCAGCAGCCTACGAGAGGTGACCGGGGAGCTGTTTTTT. Translated: CASSLREVTGELFF.

The J gene is TRBJ2-1, the V gene TRBV29-1; 16 bases line up with TRBD2. Per the germline V gene, CDR1 is SQVTM and CDR2 is ANQGSEA. With V trimmed by 4 bases and J by 2 bases, 5 bases remained unmatched. This CDR3 is built from 17 residues. This CDR3 reads CSVGGTSGRATYNEQFF. The CDR3 bases are TGCAGCGTTGGCGGGACTAGCGGGAGGGCAACCTACAATGAGCAGTTCTTC.

The rearrangement links TRBV7-2 to TRBJ2-5, with 10 positions matching TRBD2. Germline CDR1 and CDR2: SGHTA and FQGNSA. The V and J ends lost 5 bases and 1 base, in that order; junction bases with no gene match: 16. The CDR3 runs 19 residues. CDR3 sequence reads: CASSPSVASGSSRQETQYF. The CDR3 bases are TGTGCCAGCAGCCCAAGTGTGGCTAGCGGGAGTTCCCGCCAAGAGACCCAGTACTTC.

This clone was seen a single time. The chain is built from TRBV9 and TRBJ1-5; TRBD1 aligns across 8 bases. The CDR3 is 14 residues long. Losses at the gene ends were 4 bases for V and 6 bases for J; bases not matched to a gene: 6. The germline gives CDR1 SGDLS, CDR2 YYNGEE. In DNA, the CDR3 is TGTGCCAGCAGCCTCACAGGGGGAGGTCAGCCCCAGCATTTT. This codes for CASSLTGGGQPQHF.

The J gene is TRBJ2-7, the V gene TRBV28; 8 bases agree with TRBD1. Germline CDR1 is MDHEN and CDR2 is SYDVKM. The trim removed 7 bases at V and 1 base at J, leaving 3 bases unmatched. This CDR3 is 13 amino acids long. DNA of the CDR3: TGTGCCAGCAAGGACAGGGTTTCCTACGAGCAGTACTTC. Protein product: CASKDRVSYEQYF.

About this clone itself: Other DNA sequences within the sample encode an identical CDR3. The chain joins TRBV4-3 to TRBJ2-7; D possibly corresponds to TRBD1 (6 bases). Germline loops: CDR1 LGHNA, CDR2 YSLEER. CDR3 length equals 13 residues. Trimming stripped 2 bases from V and 1 base from J, with 6 bases between. Written as DNA, the CDR3 is TGCGCCAGCAGCCAAACAGGGTCCTACGAGCAGTACTTC. Translated, it gives CASSQTGSYEQYF.

Concerning this clone itself: Other DNA sequences in this sample translate to the same CDR3. This chain joins TRBV9 and TRBJ2-7, with 9 bases lining up with TRBD2. The CDR3 length is 14 residues. The V gene end was trimmed by 2 bases and the J gene end by 6 bases; junction bases not matched to a gene: 6. Germline V gene lookup returns CDR1 SGDLS and CDR2 YYNGEE. The CDR3 here is CASSVAGGPSEQYF. CDR3 DNA sequence: TGTGCCAGCAGCGTGGCGGGAGGGCCGAGCGAGCAGTACTTC.

The CDR3 bases are TGTGCCAGCAGCCCTGAAGGACAAATTAATGAAAAACTGTTTTTT. This codes for CASSPEGQINEKLFF. The chain has TRBV9 and TRBJ1-4; tentatively, D is TRBD1 (5 bases). Per germline, CDR1 SGDLS and CDR2 YYNGEE. With 4 bases removed from V and 4 bases from J, the gap between germline ends came to 14 bases. CDR3 length: 15 amino acids. Full variable domain (outside the CDR3, taken from reference TRBV9 and TRBJ1-4): DSGVTQTPKHLITATGQRVTLRCSPRSGDLSVYWYQQSLDQGLQFLIQYYNGEERAKGNILERFSAQQFPDLHSELNLSSLELGDSALYFCASSPEGQINEKLFFGSGTQLSVL.

This clone was recorded once. This chain connects TRBV28 to TRBJ1-2, with 9 bases matching TRBD1. The V gene end was trimmed by 8 bases and the J gene end by 8 bases; junction bases not matched to a gene: 6. From germline, CDR1 is MDHEN and CDR2 SYDVKM. The CDR3 loop spans 12 amino acids. The DNA of the CDR3 is TGTGCCAGCGATACAGGGGGCCAAGGCTACACCTTC. This codes for CASDTGGQGYTF.

The chain carries TRBV2 and TRBJ2-1, with TRBD2 matching over 8 bases. V lost 5 bases, J lost 3 bases, and 6 bases stayed unmatched. From germline, CDR1 is SNHLY and CDR2 FYNNEI. The length of the CDR3 is 15 residues. Here the CDR3 DNA reads TGTGCCAGCAGTACTAGCGGAACTTACTACAATGAGCAGTTCTTC. This translates into CASSTSGTYYNEQFF.

V gene TRBV6-5 combines with J gene TRBJ2-7; 9 nucleotides align to TRBD1. The CDR3 extends over 14 amino acids. The V segment lost 6 bases and the J segment 2 bases; nucleotides outside the gene matches: 5. Per the germline V gene, CDR1 is MNHEY and CDR2 is SVGAGI. CDR3 region: CASRRQGDAYEQYF. CDR3 DNA: TGTGCCAGCAGGCGACAGGGGGACGCCTACGAGCAGTACTTC.

The chain uses TRBV5-4 and TRBJ2-3, with 7 bases lining up with TRBD2. CDR3 length: 14 residues. Trimming took 0 bases from V and 3 from J; bases not matched to a gene: 1. Germline V gene data show CDR1 as SGHNT and CDR2 as YYREEE (reference sequence). The CDR3 sequence: CASSLGAGTDTQYF. CDR3 sequence (DNA): TGTGCCAGCAGCTTGGGAGCGGGAACAGATACGCAGTATTTT. The whole variable domain, remainder taken from reference TRBV5-4 and TRBJ2-3, is ETGVTQSPTHLIKTRGQQVTLRCSSQSGHNTVSWYQQALGQGPQFIFQYYREEENGRGNFPPRFSGLQFPNYSSELNVNALELDDSALYLCASSLGAGTDTQYFGPGTRLTVL.

The chain recombines TRBV2 with TRBJ1-5; 7 nucleotides match TRBD1. CDR1 and CDR2 (germline): SNHLY, FYNNEI. The CDR3 is made up of 13 amino acids. Unmatched junction bases numbered 5, after V lost 9 bases and J lost 3 bases. The CDR3 DNA follows: TGTGCCAGTGAACAGGGGTCCAATCAGCCCCAGCATTTT. Translation: CASEQGSNQPQHF.

This clone was found a few times. The chain employs TRBV29-1 and TRBJ2-2, with 8 bases matching TRBD2. Trimming cost V 7 bases and J 2 bases; bases outside gene matches: 6. The germline CDR1 and CDR2 sequences are SQVTM and ANQGSEA. The CDR3 is made up of 14 amino acids. Here the CDR3 DNA reads TGCAGCGCTGGACTAGCAGCCAACACCGGGGAGCTGTTTTTT. Protein sequence: CSAGLAANTGELFF.

The genes are TRBV10-3 and TRBJ2-1, with D possibly being TRBD2 (6 bases). The V end was cut by 2 bases, the J end by 9 bases, with 14 bases between. The CDR3 contains 14 residues. From germline, CDR1 is ENHRY and CDR2 SYGVKD. The CDR3 nucleotides are TGTGCCATCAGTGAGATGGGAGACGGGGGTGAGCAGTTCTTC. This gives the protein CAISEMGDGGEQFF.

V usage is TRBV15 and J usage is TRBJ1-4, with D hard to call. The CDR3 sequence is 13 residues long. The germline V and J ends were trimmed by 5 bases and 6 bases, with 10 bases remaining between them. Germline assignment: CDR1 LNHNV and CDR2 YYDKDF (reference sequence). CDR3: CATSRSRDEKLFF. Here the CDR3 DNA reads TGTGCCACCAGCCGGTCGAGAGATGAAAAACTGTTTTTT.